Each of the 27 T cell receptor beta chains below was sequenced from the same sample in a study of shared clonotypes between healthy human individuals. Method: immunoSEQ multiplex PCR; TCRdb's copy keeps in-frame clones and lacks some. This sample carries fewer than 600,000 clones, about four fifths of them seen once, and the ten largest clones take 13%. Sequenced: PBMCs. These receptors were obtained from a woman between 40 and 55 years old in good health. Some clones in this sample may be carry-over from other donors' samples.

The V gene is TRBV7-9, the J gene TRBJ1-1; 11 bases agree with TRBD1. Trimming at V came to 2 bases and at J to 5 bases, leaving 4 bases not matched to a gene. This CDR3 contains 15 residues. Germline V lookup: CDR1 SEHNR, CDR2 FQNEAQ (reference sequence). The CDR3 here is CASSLLDRGLTEAFF. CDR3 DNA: TGTGCCAGCAGCTTACTGGACAGGGGGCTGACTGAAGCTTTCTTT.

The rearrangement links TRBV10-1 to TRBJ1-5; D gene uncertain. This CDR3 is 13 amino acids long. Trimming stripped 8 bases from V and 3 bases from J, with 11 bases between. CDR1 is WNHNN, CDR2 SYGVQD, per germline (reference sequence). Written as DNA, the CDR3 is TGCGCCAGCGCCCGACGGTCCAATCAGCCCCAGCATTTT. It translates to CASARRSNQPQHF.

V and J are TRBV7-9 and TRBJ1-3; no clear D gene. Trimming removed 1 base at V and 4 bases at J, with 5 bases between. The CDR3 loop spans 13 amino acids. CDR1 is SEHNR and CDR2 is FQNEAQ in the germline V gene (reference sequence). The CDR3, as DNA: TGTGCCAGCAGCTTAGATGGGGGAAACACCATATATTTT. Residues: CASSLDGGNTIYF.

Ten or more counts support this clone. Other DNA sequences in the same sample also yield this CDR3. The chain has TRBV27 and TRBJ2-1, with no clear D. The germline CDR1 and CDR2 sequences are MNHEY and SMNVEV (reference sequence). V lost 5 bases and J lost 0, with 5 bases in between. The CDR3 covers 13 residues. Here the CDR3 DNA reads TGTGCCAGCAGTCGCCCCTCCTACAATGAGCAGTTCTTC. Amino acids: CASSRPSYNEQFF.

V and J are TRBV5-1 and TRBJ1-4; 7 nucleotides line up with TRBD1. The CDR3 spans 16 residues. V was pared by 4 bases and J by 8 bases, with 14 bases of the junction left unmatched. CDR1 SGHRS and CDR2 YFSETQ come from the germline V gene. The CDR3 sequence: CASSGGSGTVEEKLFF. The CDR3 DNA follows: TGCGCCAGCAGCGGCGGGTCGGGGACAGTAGAAGAAAAACTGTTTTTT.

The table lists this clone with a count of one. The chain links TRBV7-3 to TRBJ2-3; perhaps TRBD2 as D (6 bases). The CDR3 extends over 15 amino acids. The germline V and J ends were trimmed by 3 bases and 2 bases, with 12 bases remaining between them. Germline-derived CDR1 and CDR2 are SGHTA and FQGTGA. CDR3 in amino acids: CASSLQGGLTDTQYF. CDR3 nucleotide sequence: TGTGCCAGCAGCTTGCAGGGAGGACTCACAGATACGCAGTATTTT.

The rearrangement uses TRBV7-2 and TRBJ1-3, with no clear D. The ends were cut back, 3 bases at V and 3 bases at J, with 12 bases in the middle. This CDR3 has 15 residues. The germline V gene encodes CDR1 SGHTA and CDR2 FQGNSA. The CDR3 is CASSLDPSVGNTIYF. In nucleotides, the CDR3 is TGTGCCAGCAGCTTGGACCCCTCGGTTGGAAACACCATATATTTT. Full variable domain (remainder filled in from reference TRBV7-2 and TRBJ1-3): GAGVSQSPSNKVTEKGKDVELRCDPISGHTALYWYRQSLGQGLEFLIYFQGNSAPDKSGLPSDRFSAERTGGSVSTLTIQRTQQEDSAVYLCASSLDPSVGNTIYFGEGSWLTVV.

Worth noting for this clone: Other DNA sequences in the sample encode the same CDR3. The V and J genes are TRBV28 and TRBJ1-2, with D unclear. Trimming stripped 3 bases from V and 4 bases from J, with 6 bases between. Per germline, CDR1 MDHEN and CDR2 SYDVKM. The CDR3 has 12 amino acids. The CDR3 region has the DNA TGTGCCAGCAGTTTGAGGGCCTATGGCTACACCTTC. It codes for CASSLRAYGYTF.

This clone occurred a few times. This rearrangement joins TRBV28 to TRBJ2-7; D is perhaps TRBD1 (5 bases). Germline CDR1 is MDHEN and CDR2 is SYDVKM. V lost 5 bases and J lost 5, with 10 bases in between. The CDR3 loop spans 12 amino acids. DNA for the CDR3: TGTGCCAGCAGTGCCCCCAGGGACGAGCAGTACTTC. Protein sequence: CASSAPRDEQYF.

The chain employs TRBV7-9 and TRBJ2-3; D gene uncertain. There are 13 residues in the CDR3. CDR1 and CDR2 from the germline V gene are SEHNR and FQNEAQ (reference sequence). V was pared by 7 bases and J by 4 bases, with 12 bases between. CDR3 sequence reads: CASTPGGPDTQYF. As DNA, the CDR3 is TGTGCCAGCACCCCCGGCGGCCCAGATACGCAGTATTTT.

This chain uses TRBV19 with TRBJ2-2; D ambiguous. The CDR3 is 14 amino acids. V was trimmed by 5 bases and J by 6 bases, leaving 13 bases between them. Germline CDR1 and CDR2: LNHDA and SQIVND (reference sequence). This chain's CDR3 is CASSVSLISGELFF. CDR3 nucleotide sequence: TGTGCCAGTAGTGTTAGCTTGATCTCCGGGGAGCTGTTTTTT.

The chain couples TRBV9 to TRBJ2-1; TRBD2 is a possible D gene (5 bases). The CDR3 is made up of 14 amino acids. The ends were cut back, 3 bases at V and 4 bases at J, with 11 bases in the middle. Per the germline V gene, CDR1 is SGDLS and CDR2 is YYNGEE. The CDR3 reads CASSAGLIYNEQFF. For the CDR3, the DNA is TGTGCCAGCAGCGCAGGACTTATTTACAATGAGCAGTTCTTC. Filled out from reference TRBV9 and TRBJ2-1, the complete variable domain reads DSGVTQTPKHLITATGQRVTLRCSPRSGDLSVYWYQQSLDQGLQFLIQYYNGEERAKGNILERFSAQQFPDLHSELNLSSLELGDSALYFCASSAGLIYNEQFFGPGTRLTVL.

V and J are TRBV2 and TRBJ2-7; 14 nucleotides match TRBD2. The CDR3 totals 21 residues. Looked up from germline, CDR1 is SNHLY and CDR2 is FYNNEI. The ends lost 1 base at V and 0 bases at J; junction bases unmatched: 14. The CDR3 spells CASSEVGPMGLAGVGSYEQYF. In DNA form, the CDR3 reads TGTGCCAGCAGTGAAGTAGGGCCCATGGGACTAGCGGGAGTCGGCTCCTACGAGCAGTACTTC.

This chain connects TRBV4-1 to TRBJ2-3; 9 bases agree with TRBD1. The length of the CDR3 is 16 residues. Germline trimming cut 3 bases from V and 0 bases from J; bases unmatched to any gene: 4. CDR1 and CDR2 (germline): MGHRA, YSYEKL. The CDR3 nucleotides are TGCGCCAGCAGCCATCCGGGACAGGGAAGCACAGATACGCAGTATTTT. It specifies CASSHPGQGSTDTQYF.

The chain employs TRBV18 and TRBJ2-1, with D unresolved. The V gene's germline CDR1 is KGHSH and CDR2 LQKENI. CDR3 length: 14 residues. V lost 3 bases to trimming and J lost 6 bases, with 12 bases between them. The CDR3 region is CASSPPSDLNEQFF. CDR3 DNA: TGTGCCAGCTCACCTCCTAGTGATCTCAATGAGCAGTTCTTC.

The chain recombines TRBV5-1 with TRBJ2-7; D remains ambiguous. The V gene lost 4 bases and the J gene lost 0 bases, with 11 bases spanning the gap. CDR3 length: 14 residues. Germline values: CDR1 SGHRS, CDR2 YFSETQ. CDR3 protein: CASSPDTDSYEQYF. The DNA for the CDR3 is TGCGCCAGCAGCCCAGACACGGACTCCTACGAGCAGTACTTC.

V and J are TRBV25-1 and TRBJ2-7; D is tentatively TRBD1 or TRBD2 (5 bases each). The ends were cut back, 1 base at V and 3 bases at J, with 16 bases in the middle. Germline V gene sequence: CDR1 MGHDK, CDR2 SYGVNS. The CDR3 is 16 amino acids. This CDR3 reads CASSEFGGQGFYEQYF. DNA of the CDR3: TGTGCCAGCAGTGAATTCGGCGGGCAGGGATTCTACGAGCAGTACTTC.

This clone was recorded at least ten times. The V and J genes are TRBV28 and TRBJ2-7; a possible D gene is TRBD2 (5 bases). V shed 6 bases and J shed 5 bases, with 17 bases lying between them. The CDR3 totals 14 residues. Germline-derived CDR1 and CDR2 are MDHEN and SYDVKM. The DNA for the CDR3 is TGTGCCAGCAGCCGGCCCGGGATAATCCACGAGCAGTACTTC. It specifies CASSRPGIIHEQYF.

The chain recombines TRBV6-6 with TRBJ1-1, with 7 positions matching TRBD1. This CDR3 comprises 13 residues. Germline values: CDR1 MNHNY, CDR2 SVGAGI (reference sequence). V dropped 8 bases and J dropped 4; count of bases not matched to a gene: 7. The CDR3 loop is CASGLTGTTEAFF. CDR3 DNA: TGTGCCAGCGGATTGACAGGGACCACTGAAGCTTTCTTT.

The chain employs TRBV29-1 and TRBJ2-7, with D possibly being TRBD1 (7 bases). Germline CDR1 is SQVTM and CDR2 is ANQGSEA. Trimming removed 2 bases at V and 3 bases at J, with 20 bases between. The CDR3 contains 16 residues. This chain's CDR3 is CSVERQGGGSNYEQYF. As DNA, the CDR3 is TGCAGCGTTGAAAGACAGGGAGGCGGGTCCAACTACGAGCAGTACTTC.

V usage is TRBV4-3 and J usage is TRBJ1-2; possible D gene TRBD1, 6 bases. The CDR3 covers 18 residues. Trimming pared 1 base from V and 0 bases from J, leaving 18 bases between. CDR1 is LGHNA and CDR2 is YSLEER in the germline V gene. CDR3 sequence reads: CASSQGWGARGSNYGYTF. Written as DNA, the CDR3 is TGCGCCAGCAGCCAAGGGTGGGGGGCGCGGGGTTCTAACTATGGCTACACCTTC.

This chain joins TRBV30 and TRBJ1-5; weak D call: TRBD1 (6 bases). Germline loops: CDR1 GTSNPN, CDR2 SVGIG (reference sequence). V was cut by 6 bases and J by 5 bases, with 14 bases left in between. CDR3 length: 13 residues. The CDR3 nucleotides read TGTGCCTGTCATTCGGGGGCCGATCAGCCCCAGCATTTT. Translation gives CACHSGADQPQHF.

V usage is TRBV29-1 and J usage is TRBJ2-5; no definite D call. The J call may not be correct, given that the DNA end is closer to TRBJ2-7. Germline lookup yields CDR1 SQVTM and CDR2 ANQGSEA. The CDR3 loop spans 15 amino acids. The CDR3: CSVIIQPYPSYEQYF. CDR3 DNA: TGCAGCGTTATTATCCAACCTTACCCCTCCTACGAGCAGTACTTC.

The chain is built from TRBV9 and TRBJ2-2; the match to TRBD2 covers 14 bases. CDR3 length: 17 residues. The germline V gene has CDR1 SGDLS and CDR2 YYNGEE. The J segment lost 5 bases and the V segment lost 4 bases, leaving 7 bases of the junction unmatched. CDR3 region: CASSKGLAGVETGELFF. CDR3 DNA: TGTGCCAGCAGCAAGGGACTAGCGGGAGTAGAAACCGGGGAGCTGTTTTTT.

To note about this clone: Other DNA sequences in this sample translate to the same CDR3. The CDR3 DNA is TGTGCCAGCAGCGTAGGGAGGGGTACTGAAGCTTTCTTT. It is translated as CASSVGRGTEAFF. The V gene is TRBV9, the J gene TRBJ1-1, with D perhaps TRBD1 (5 bases). The CDR3 runs 13 residues. CDR1 SGDLS and CDR2 YYNGEE come from the germline V gene. The V and J ends lost 0 bases and 5 bases respectively, with 8 bases between them.

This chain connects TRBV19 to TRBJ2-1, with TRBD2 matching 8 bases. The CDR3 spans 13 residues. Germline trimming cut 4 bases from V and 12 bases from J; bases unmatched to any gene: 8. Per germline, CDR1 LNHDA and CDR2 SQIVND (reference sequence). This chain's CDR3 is CASSTVGLGGQFF. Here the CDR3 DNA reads TGTGCCAGTAGTACCGTGGGACTAGGAGGGCAGTTCTTC.

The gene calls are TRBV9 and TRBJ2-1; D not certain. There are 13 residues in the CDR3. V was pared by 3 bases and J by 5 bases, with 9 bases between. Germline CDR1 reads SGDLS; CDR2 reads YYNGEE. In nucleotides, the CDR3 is TGTGCCAGCAGCGCCCCGAGCGACAATGAGCAGTTCTTC. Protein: CASSAPSDNEQFF. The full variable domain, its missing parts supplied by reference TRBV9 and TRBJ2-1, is DSGVTQTPKHLITATGQRVTLRCSPRSGDLSVYWYQQSLDQGLQFLIQYYNGEERAKGNILERFSAQQFPDLHSELNLSSLELGDSALYFCASSAPSDNEQFFGPGTRLTVL.